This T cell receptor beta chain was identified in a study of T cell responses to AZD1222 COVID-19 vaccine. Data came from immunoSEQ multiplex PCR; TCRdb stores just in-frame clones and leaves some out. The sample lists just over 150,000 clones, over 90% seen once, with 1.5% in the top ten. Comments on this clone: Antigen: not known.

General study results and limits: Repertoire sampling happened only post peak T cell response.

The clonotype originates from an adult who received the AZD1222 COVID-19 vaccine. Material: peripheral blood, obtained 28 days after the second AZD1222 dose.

CDR3 nucleotides: TGTGCCAGCAGCCAAGATTGGGCTAACTCCTACGAGCAGTACTTC. Its protein product is CASSQDWANSYEQYF. V gene TRBV3-1 (or the pseudogene TRBV3-2) combines with J gene TRBJ2-7, with D uncertain. With 0 bases removed from V and 0 bases from J, the gap between germline ends came to 9 bases. The CDR3 consists of 15 residues. Germline V CDR1 and CDR2: LGHDT, YNNKEL (reference sequence).